One T cell receptor beta chain is described in this entry. Extraction of RNA preceded its reverse transcription into cDNA, which served as the sequencing template. Measured with immunoSEQ multiplex PCR; TCRdb has only the in-frame clones, and not every one. Of under 350,000 clones in the sample, nearly 60% are singletons; the top ten hold about 1.8%. This sample stems from a study of CD8+ T cells in alopecia areata. Described treatment: oral pan-JAK inhibitor, 5-10 mg twice daily. CDR1 and CDR2 from the germline V gene are SQVTM and ANQGSEA. The length of the CDR3 is 13 residues. Trimming took 4 bases from V and 6 from J; bases not matched to a gene: 6.

The V and J genes are TRBV29-1 and TRBJ1-2; the match to TRBD1 covers 9 bases. The sequenced sample was CD4+ T cells sorted from blood, obtained at week 24, from a patient treated with tofacitinib. The TCR originated in a human donor with alopecia areata. The CDR3 region is CSVVPTGGHGYTF. The CDR3 coding sequence is TGCAGCGTTGTCCCGACAGGGGGACATGGCTACACCTTC.